Each of the 31 T cell receptor beta chains below was sequenced from the same sample in a study of T cell changes during pregnancy in multiple sclerosis. Sequencing was performed with immunoSEQ multiplex PCR; in TCRdb, only in-frame clones are kept and a portion is missing. The sample contains 58,000 or so clones, around 85% of which appear only once. Source: CD4+ T cells from peripheral blood mononuclear cells, taken in the third trimester of pregnancy. The receptor source for this set is a female donor with multiple sclerosis, enrolled in a pregnancy study.

The genes are TRBV30 and TRBJ2-1; 13 bases line up with TRBD2. The germline CDR1 and CDR2 sequences are GTSNPN and SVGIG (reference sequence). The trim removed 5 bases at V and 7 bases at J, leaving 8 bases unmatched. The CDR3 covers 15 residues. The CDR3 here is CAWAAGTSGINEQFF. The DNA of the CDR3 is TGTGCCTGGGCAGCCGGGACTAGCGGGATAAATGAGCAGTTCTTC.

V and J are TRBV6-4 and TRBJ2-3; 7 nucleotides agree with TRBD1. Germline assignment: CDR1 MRHNA and CDR2 SNTAGT. CDR3 length: 18 amino acids. J lost 3 bases, V lost 0 bases, and 12 bases had no gene match. CDR3 DNA: TGTGCCAGCAGTGACTCCTTAGGAAGGGGGCGTCATACAGATACGCAGTATTTT. This gives the protein CASSDSLGRGRHTDTQYF.

This clone was found once. The gene calls are TRBV9 and TRBJ2-6, with 8 bases lining up with TRBD1. This CDR3 has 19 residues. V lost 4 bases, J lost 0 bases, and 12 bases stayed unmatched. Germline loops: CDR1 SGDLS, CDR2 YYNGEE. The CDR3 bases are TGTGCCAGCAGCCTAACCTCGACAGGGGTAGGCTCTGGGGCCAACGTCCTGACTTTC. Its translation is CASSLTSTGVGSGANVLTF.

The chain has TRBV2 and TRBJ2-1; possibly TRBD1 for D (5 bases). The germline V and J ends were trimmed by 11 bases and 0 bases, with 14 bases remaining between them. The length of the CDR3 is 14 residues. CDR1 SNHLY and CDR2 FYNNEI come from the germline V gene. The CDR3 DNA reads as TGTGCCGGACAACCGAGGAGCTCCTACAATGAGCAGTTCTTC. Translation: CAGQPRSSYNEQFF. The full variable domain, with the rest looked up from reference TRBV2 and TRBJ2-1, is EPEVTQTPSHQVTQMGQEVILRCVPISNHLYFYWYRQILGQKVEFLVSFYNNEISEKSEIFDDQFSVERPDGSNFTLKIRSTKLEDSAMYFCAGQPRSSYNEQFFGPGTRLTVL.

In this sample, this clone turned up a few times. V and J are TRBV30 and TRBJ2-2; TRBD2 might be the D (5 bases). The germline V and J ends were trimmed by 8 bases and 6 bases, with 19 bases remaining between them. This CDR3 is built from 14 residues. The germline V gene encodes CDR1 GTSNPN and CDR2 SVGIG (reference sequence). CDR3 sequence (DNA): TGTGCCAGCCGCCCGGGGAGTTGGTCCGGGGAGCTGTTTTTT. It specifies CASRPGSWSGELFF.

The chain carries TRBV6-5 and TRBJ2-1, with 12 bases that match TRBD2. The CDR3 length is 15 residues. CDR1 and CDR2 (germline): MNHEY, SVGAGI. V gave up 6 bases and J gave up 7 bases; unmatched junction bases: 7. The CDR3, as DNA: TGTGCCAGCAGCTTCCAGGGACTAGCGGGTAATGAGCAGTTCTTC. Its translation is CASSFQGLAGNEQFF.

The V and J genes are TRBV2 and TRBJ2-5, with 8 bases that match TRBD1. The CDR3 consists of 14 residues. The germline V gene has CDR1 SNHLY and CDR2 FYNNEI. V lost 9 bases to trimming and J lost 2 bases; unmatched junction nucleotides: 8. The CDR3 DNA reads as TGTGCCAGTGTTCAGGGGGCCTTTCAAGAGACCCAGTACTTC. It encodes CASVQGAFQETQYF. The full variable domain, in which reference TRBV2 and TRBJ2-5 provide the parts outside the CDR3, is EPEVTQTPSHQVTQMGQEVILRCVPISNHLYFYWYRQILGQKVEFLVSFYNNEISEKSEIFDDQFSVERPDGSNFTLKIRSTKLEDSAMYFCASVQGAFQETQYFGPGTRLLVL.

The J gene is TRBJ2-3, the V gene TRBV18, with a possible D match to TRBD2 (6 bases). The V gene's germline CDR1 is KGHSH and CDR2 LQKENI. Trimming took 6 bases from V and 4 from J, leaving 20 bases between them. The CDR3 is made up of 16 amino acids. The CDR3 sequence is CASSPWSGFNADTQYF. The CDR3 nucleotides read TGTGCCAGCTCGCCCTGGAGCGGGTTCAACGCAGATACGCAGTATTTT.

The chain links TRBV5-1 to TRBJ2-4; D is perhaps TRBD1 (6 bases). The CDR3 spans 16 residues. From germline, CDR1 is SGHRS and CDR2 YFSETQ. V was shortened by 4 bases and J by 10 bases, with 24 bases between the two germline ends. For the CDR3, the DNA is TGCGCCAGCAGCAGCACCGGGACATCAAAAACATTAATTCAGTACTTC. Translating gives CASSSTGTSKTLIQYF.

This chain joins TRBV19 and TRBJ2-1, with 13 bases identical to TRBD2. Looked up from germline, CDR1 is LNHDA and CDR2 is SQIVND (reference sequence). The CDR3 consists of 20 residues. V dropped 5 bases and J dropped 1; count of bases not matched to a gene: 14. DNA for the CDR3: TGTGCCAGTAGTGAACGACTAGCGGGGGGCCCTTCGGGTTCCTACAATGAGCAGTTCTTC. Translation gives CASSERLAGGPSGSYNEQFF.

The genes are TRBV25-1 and TRBJ2-1; TRBD1 matches at 11 bases. Germline V gene lookup returns CDR1 MGHDK and CDR2 SYGVNS. The CDR3 contains 16 residues. V shed 3 bases and J 0 bases; nucleotides not matched to a gene: 1. CDR3 amino acids: CASSDGTGGSYNEQFF. The CDR3 DNA reads as TGTGCCAGCAGTGACGGGACAGGGGGCTCCTACAATGAGCAGTTCTTC. The whole variable domain, filled in from reference TRBV25-1 and TRBJ2-1, reads EADIYQTPRYLVIGTGKKITLECSQTMGHDKMYWYQQDPGMELHLIHYSYGVNSTEKGDLSSESTVSRIRTEHFPLTLESARPSHTSQYLCASSDGTGGSYNEQFFGPGTRLTVL.

This chain links TRBV18 with TRBJ1-1; the D is unclear. Germline values: CDR1 KGHSH, CDR2 LQKENI. This CDR3 is 14 amino acids long. Deletions cut 2 bases from V and 3 bases from J, with 10 bases between. The CDR3 DNA sequence: TGTGCCAGCTCACCAGAGATGAGGGACACTGAAGCTTTCTTT. It specifies CASSPEMRDTEAFF.

The gene calls are TRBV7-6 and TRBJ1-1, with 12 bases aligning to TRBD1. Germline V CDR1 and CDR2: SGHVS, FNYEAQ. The junction had 4 bases not matched to a gene; V was cut back by 5 bases and J by 3 bases. This CDR3 has 15 amino acids. CDR3 sequence (DNA): TGTGCCAGCAGCCCTGGGACAGGGGGCTACACTGAAGCTTTCTTT. Amino acids: CASSPGTGGYTEAFF.

By its share, this clone is medium-sized (0.01 to 0.1%). The CDR3 region is CASSRFRVGQPQHF. CDR3 nucleotides: TGTGCCAGCAGCCGGTTCAGGGTGGGCCAGCCCCAGCATTTT. J is TRBJ1-5 and V is TRBV6-5, with a possible D match to TRBD1 (5 bases). CDR1 is MNHEY, CDR2 SVGAGI, per germline. Trimming removed 6 bases from V and 7 bases from J, with 16 bases in between. This CDR3 comprises 14 residues.

The chain is built from TRBV5-1 and TRBJ2-4, with 9 positions matching TRBD1. The CDR3 contains 14 residues. Unmatched junction bases numbered 7, after V lost 4 bases and J lost 8 bases. Germline CDR1 and CDR2: SGHRS and YFSETQ. In DNA, the CDR3 is TGCGCCAGCAGCGTAACAGGGGGCTTGGACATTCAGTACTTC. Residues: CASSVTGGLDIQYF. The full variable domain, with the rest looked up from reference TRBV5-1 and TRBJ2-4, is KAGVTQTPRYLIKTRGQQVTLSCSPISGHRSVSWYQQTPGQGLQFLFEYFSETQRNKGNFPGRFSGRQFSNSRSEMNVSTLELGDSALYLCASSVTGGLDIQYFGAGTRLSVL.

This chain links TRBV10-3 with TRBJ1-2; D is uncertain. V was cut by 7 bases and J by 5 bases, with 14 bases left in between. The CDR3 runs 13 residues. Per germline, CDR1 ENHRY and CDR2 SYGVKD. The CDR3 reads CAITHDWSYGYTF. The CDR3 coding sequence is TGTGCCATCACGCACGACTGGTCGTATGGCTACACCTTC.

V is TRBV6-1 and J is TRBJ1-3, with a possible D match to TRBD1 (6 bases). This CDR3 is 14 amino acids long. With 6 bases removed from V and 4 bases from J, the gap between germline ends came to 13 bases. The germline V gene encodes CDR1 MNHNS and CDR2 SASEGT. This chain's CDR3 is CASSLGARGNTIYF. In DNA, the CDR3 is TGTGCCAGCAGCCTGGGGGCGCGGGGAAACACCATATATTTT.

In DNA form, the CDR3 reads TGTGCCAGCAGTCTGGACAGGGTGCCCAGCGAGCAGTACTTC. Translation: CASSLDRVPSEQYF. The chain combines TRBV6-1 with TRBJ2-7, with TRBD1 matching over 8 bases. This CDR3 has 14 amino acids. Per the germline V gene, CDR1 is MNHNS and CDR2 is SASEGT. The V segment lost 5 bases and the J segment 6 bases; nucleotides outside the gene matches: 9.

The chain couples TRBV27 to TRBJ1-5; 9 bases are a match to TRBD1. Trimming cost V 6 bases and J 4 bases; bases outside gene matches: 4. Germline assignment: CDR1 MNHEY and CDR2 SMNVEV (reference sequence). The CDR3 has 14 amino acids. DNA of the CDR3: TGTGCCAGCAGCTTGACAGGGGGAAATCAGCCCCAGCATTTT. Encoded protein: CASSLTGGNQPQHF.

This clone was observed once. This chain joins TRBV2 and TRBJ1-3; no clear D gene. The germline V gene encodes CDR1 SNHLY and CDR2 FYNNEI. The CDR3 has 17 amino acids. V was clipped by 3 bases and J by 3 bases, with 18 bases between them. The DNA for the CDR3 is TGTGCCAGCAGTGATGTGGGAGATTGGGCTCTTGGAAACACCATATATTTT. Protein sequence: CASSDVGDWALGNTIYF.

The rearrangement links TRBV5-3 to TRBJ1-5, with 9 bases lining up with TRBD1. TRBV5-3 is an ORF, with its function uncertain. V lost 3 bases to trimming and J lost 0 bases; unmatched junction nucleotides: 4. This CDR3 region has 16 residues. The CDR3: CARSSKGQGSNQPQHF. DNA of the CDR3: TGTGCCAGAAGCTCGAAGGGACAGGGTAGCAATCAGCCCCAGCATTTT.

V gene TRBV25-1 combines with J gene TRBJ2-6; no clear D. V was shortened by 2 bases and J by 0 bases, with 8 bases between the two germline ends. Germline V gives CDR1 MGHDK, CDR2 SYGVNS. CDR3 length: 16 amino acids. The CDR3 reads CASSETRYSGANVLTF. CDR3 nucleotide sequence: TGTGCCAGCAGTGAAACCCGCTACTCTGGGGCCAACGTCCTGACTTTC.

The J gene is TRBJ2-1, the V gene TRBV7-2; 10 bases are a match to TRBD1. Germline-derived CDR1 and CDR2 are SGHTA and FQGNSA. The CDR3 is 15 residues long. V lost 4 bases and J lost 2; bases outside the gene matches: 2. The CDR3 nucleotides are TGTGCCAGCAGCTCCGACAGGGGGCCCTACAATGAGCAGTTCTTC. Its protein product is CASSSDRGPYNEQFF.

This clone was seen only once. The chain has TRBV10-3 and TRBJ2-5; TRBD1 agrees at 7 bases. J was trimmed by 4 bases and V by 0 bases; bases with no gene match: 5. The CDR3 runs 15 residues. Per germline, CDR1 ENHRY and CDR2 SYGVKD. In DNA form, the CDR3 reads TGTGCCATCAGTGAGTCGGTCAGACAGGGAGAGACCCAGTACTTC. It codes for CAISESVRQGETQYF.

V gene TRBV5-4 combines with J gene TRBJ2-3; D possibly corresponds to TRBD2 (7 bases). The ends were cut back, 5 bases at V and 2 bases at J, with 21 bases in the middle. Germline assignment: CDR1 SGHNT and CDR2 YYREEE (reference sequence). The CDR3 has 17 amino acids. CDR3: CASSRGGAALNTDTQYF. CDR3 nucleotides: TGTGCCAGCAGTAGAGGGGGGGCAGCCCTAAACACAGATACGCAGTATTTT.

The chain employs TRBV2 and TRBJ1-4; D not certain. V was trimmed by 6 bases and J by 5 bases, leaving 13 bases between them. The CDR3 runs 14 residues. Germline V gene sequence: CDR1 SNHLY, CDR2 FYNNEI. The CDR3 bases are TGTGCCAGCAGAATGACTGGCATAAATGAAAAACTGTTTTTT. Encoded protein: CASRMTGINEKLFF.

This rearrangement joins TRBV5-1 to TRBJ1-1; D is ambiguous. In germline, CDR1 is SGHRS, CDR2 YFSETQ. The CDR3 has 11 residues. Trimming cost V 3 bases and J 3 bases, with 3 bases left between them. CDR3 amino acids: CASSSDTEAFF. The CDR3 DNA sequence: TGCGCCAGCAGCTCCGACACTGAAGCTTTCTTT.

The chain combines TRBV11-3 with TRBJ2-2; D perhaps matches TRBD1 (6 bases). Germline V CDR1 and CDR2: SGHNT, YENEEA. This CDR3 contains 17 residues. Trimming took off 1 base at V and 2 bases at J, with 14 bases between the two ends. The CDR3 region is CASSLVWTRGNTGELFF. CDR3 DNA sequence: TGTGCCAGCAGCTTAGTTTGGACCAGGGGAAACACCGGGGAGCTGTTTTTT.

The chain has TRBV30 and TRBJ1-1; a weak D match, TRBD1 (6 bases). The CDR3 length is 14 residues. Germline lookup yields CDR1 GTSNPN and CDR2 SVGIG (reference sequence). V lost 2 bases and J lost 4, with 14 bases in between. Written as DNA, the CDR3 is TGTGCCTGGAGTCTAACAACAGGGTTCACTGAAGCTTTCTTT. Protein product: CAWSLTTGFTEAFF.

This clone has only one observation. The J gene is TRBJ2-4, the V gene TRBV5-1; D is possibly TRBD1 (5 bases). The V gene's germline CDR1 is SGHRS and CDR2 YFSETQ. The CDR3 covers 15 residues. The V gene lost 5 bases and the J gene lost 1 base, with 13 bases spanning the gap. The DNA for the CDR3 is TGCGCCAGCAGGGCAGGGTGGGCGGCCAAAAACATTCAGTACTTC. It specifies CASRAGWAAKNIQYF. Full variable domain (remainder filled in from reference TRBV5-1 and TRBJ2-4): KAGVTQTPRYLIKTRGQQVTLSCSPISGHRSVSWYQQTPGQGLQFLFEYFSETQRNKGNFPGRFSGRQFSNSRSEMNVSTLELGDSALYLCASRAGWAAKNIQYFGAGTRLSVL.

This chain uses TRBV6-1 with TRBJ2-1, with 7 bases fitting TRBD2. The CDR3 consists of 17 residues. V shed 2 bases and J 0 bases; nucleotides not matched to a gene: 7. CDR1 and CDR2 from the germline V gene are MNHNS and SASEGT. The CDR3 here is CASSERGGTGSYNEQFF. Written as DNA, the CDR3 is TGTGCCAGCAGTGAACGGGGAGGGACTGGCTCCTACAATGAGCAGTTCTTC.